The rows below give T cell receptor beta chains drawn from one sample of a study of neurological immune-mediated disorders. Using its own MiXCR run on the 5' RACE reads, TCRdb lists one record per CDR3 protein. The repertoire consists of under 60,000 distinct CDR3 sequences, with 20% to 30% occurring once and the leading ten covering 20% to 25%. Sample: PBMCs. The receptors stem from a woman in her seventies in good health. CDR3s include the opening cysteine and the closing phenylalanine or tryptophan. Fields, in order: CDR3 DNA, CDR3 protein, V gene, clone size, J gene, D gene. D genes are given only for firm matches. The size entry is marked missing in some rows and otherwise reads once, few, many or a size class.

TGTGCCAGCAGTTTACAGACAGGGAGGGCTGGGGCCAACGTCCTGACTTTC	CASSLQTGRAGANVLTF	TRBV27	many	TRBJ2-6	NA
TGCAGCGGCCACCGAGGGACAGGGGAGACCCAGTACTTC	CSGHRGTGETQYF	TRBV29-1	many	TRBJ2-5	TRBD1
TGTGCCAGCAGCCAAGGTGCCGGGTATACTGAAGCTTTCTTT	CASSQGAGYTEAFF	TRBV4-2	NA	TRBJ1-1	NA
TGTGCCAGCAGCCACTTAGGGCGTGAGCAGTTCTTC	CASSHLGREQFF	TRBV3-1	many	TRBJ2-1	NA
TGTGCCAGCAGCTTACGGGGGATGGGGGATACGCAGTATTTT	CASSLRGMGDTQYF	TRBV7-8	NA	TRBJ2-3	NA
TGTGCCACCATTGTAAATGAGCAGTTCTTC	CATIVNEQFF	TRBV24-1	NA	TRBJ2-1	NA
TGCGCCAGCAGCTTGGTAGCGAATTCACTAGATACGCAGTATTTT	CASSLVANSLDTQYF	TRBV5-1	NA	TRBJ2-3	NA
TGCGCCAGCGCCGGGACCGCTTCCGGGGAGCTGTTTTTT	CASAGTASGELFF	TRBV10-2	NA	TRBJ2-2	NA
TGCGCCAGCAGCTTGGGTGACGGGGCGTTGTTCCTTGGCTACACCTTC	CASSLGDGALFLGYTF	TRBV5-1	many	TRBJ1-2	NA
TGTGCCAGCAGTAGGGTCCAGGGGATCAATGAGCAGTTCTTC	CASSRVQGINEQFF	TRBV7-3	many	TRBJ2-1	NA
TGCGCCAGCAGCCCGGTAGGCGGTTCCTACAATGAGCAGTTCTTC	CASSPVGGSYNEQFF	TRBV5-1	NA	TRBJ2-1	NA
TGTGCCATCAGTGATGCGGCTAGCGGGAAGCTCTGTGAGCAGTTCTTC	CAISDAASGKLCEQFF	TRBV10-3	many	TRBJ2-1	TRBD2
TGCGCCAGCAGCTTGGTGAGTAGATCCTACAATGAGCAGTTCTTC	CASSLVSRSYNEQFF	TRBV5-1	few	TRBJ2-1	NA
TGCAGCGGATGGGGGGCGGGAGACGGTCGCATTCAGTACTTC	CSGWGAGDGRIQYF	TRBV29-1	many	TRBJ2-4	NA
TGCAGCGTTGTAACGGGAGGGACCGGGGAGCTGTTTTTT	CSVVTGGTGELFF	TRBV29-1	many	TRBJ2-2	TRBD2
TGCAGCGTTGCCGGATCCTACAATGAGCAGTTCTTC	CSVAGSYNEQFF	TRBV29-1	many	TRBJ2-1	NA
TGTGCCAGCAGTTTAGCCACTGGGGCCAACGTCCTGACTTTC	CASSLATGANVLTF	TRBV12-3/TRBV12-4	NA	TRBJ2-6	NA
TGTGCCACCAGCAGACTTACAGGGGGCTTGGCAGATACGCAGTATTTT	CATSRLTGGLADTQYF	TRBV15	many	TRBJ2-3	TRBD1
TGTGCCAGCAGCTATCAGGGGATGAACACTGAAGCTTTCTTT	CASSYQGMNTEAFF	TRBV7-9	many	TRBJ1-1	NA
TGTGCCACCAGCAGAGGGGATCTCAGACAACAAGAGACCCAGTACTTC	CATSRGDLRQQETQYF	TRBV15	few	TRBJ2-5	NA
TGCGCCAGCAGCTTTCTAGCGGGAGGAGAAAGGAACATTCAGTACTTC	CASSFLAGGERNIQYF	TRBV5-1	medium-sized	TRBJ2-4	TRBD2
TGCGCCAGCACCCGGTCCGGGGGGGCCGGGGAGCTGTTTTTT	CASTRSGGAGELFF	TRBV5-1	NA	TRBJ2-2	TRBD2
TGTGCCTGGAATTCCGGGACAGGGGGGACCGGGGAGCTGTTTTTT	CAWNSGTGGTGELFF	TRBV30	NA	TRBJ2-2	TRBD1
TGCAGCGTTGAAGGGACGGGGAGTTTCTTT	CSVEGTGSFF	TRBV29-1	many	TRBJ1-1	NA
TGTGCTAGCCGCCGGGACAGGGTAGGCGAGCAGTACTTC	CASRRDRVGEQYF	TRBV11-2	NA	TRBJ2-7	TRBD1
TGTGCCAGCAGCGTAGTTAGCGGGGGGGCTATTGAGCAGTTCTTC	CASSVVSGGAIEQFF	TRBV9	NA	TRBJ2-1	TRBD2
TGCAGTGCTAGTCCGAGTCCTAAAGAGACCCAGTACTTC	CSASPSPKETQYF	TRBV20-1	NA	TRBJ2-5	NA
TGTGCCAGCAGCTCACTACAGGGCAACGAGCAGTACTTC	CASSSLQGNEQYF	TRBV7-2	many	TRBJ2-7	NA
TGCAGTGCTAGAGTTACTCGGGACAACTATGGCTACACCTTC	CSARVTRDNYGYTF	TRBV20-1	few	TRBJ1-2	NA
TGCAGTGCTAGAGGACAGGGTACCTACGAGCAGTACTTC	CSARGQGTYEQYF	TRBV20-1	NA	TRBJ2-7	TRBD1
TGTGCCAGCTCACCGCCCGGGACAGGCACCCGTCTGGGTTACAATGAGCAGTTCTTC	CASSPPGTGTRLGYNEQFF	TRBV18	NA	TRBJ2-1	TRBD1
TGCGCCAGCAGCTTAGGAGGGGTCGCAAACACAGATACGCAGTATTTT	CASSLGGVANTDTQYF	TRBV5-1	many	TRBJ2-3	NA
TGCGCCACCTTCTCCCAGGCGGGAGGGTCGGATGAGCAGTTCTTC	CATFSQAGGSDEQFF	TRBV5-1	many	TRBJ2-1	TRBD2
TGTGCCGCCAGCTTCAGCCGGTCGAGCTCTGGAAACACCATATATTTT	CAASFSRSSSGNTIYF	TRBV6-2/TRBV6-3	many	TRBJ1-3	NA
TGTGCCAGCAGCTTAGAGGCACAGCTGACCTACAATGAGCAGTTCTTC	CASSLEAQLTYNEQFF	TRBV7-2	many	TRBJ2-1	NA
TGTGCCAGCAGCTTGCAGAGCAGTACGGTCTACGAGCAGTACTTC	CASSLQSSTVYEQYF	TRBV7-2	many	TRBJ2-7	NA
TGTGCCAGCAGCCCCTCCGGGACTAGGGCCTACGAGCAGTACTTC	CASSPSGTRAYEQYF	TRBV11-3	NA	TRBJ2-7	TRBD2
TGTGCCAGCAGCCAAGACGGCAGCTCCTACAATGAGCAGTTCTTC	CASSQDGSSYNEQFF	TRBV4-2	many	TRBJ2-1	NA
TGTGCCAGCAGCTTCGGGACAGCCCTCAATGAGCAGTTCTTC	CASSFGTALNEQFF	TRBV5-6	many	TRBJ2-1	TRBD1
TGCAGTGCCGCAATTAACTATGTCTACACCTTC	CSAAINYVYTF	TRBV20-1	NA	TRBJ1-2	NA
TGTGCCAGTAGCTGGGTTTCTGACACTGAAGCTTTCTTT	CASSWVSDTEAFF	TRBV19	many	TRBJ1-1	NA
TGTGCCAGCAGCCAAGGGATGGGGGCAGGGTTTGAAGCTTTCTTT	CASSQGMGAGFEAFF	TRBV3-1	many	TRBJ1-1	NA
TGCGCCAGCAGCTCCTCCCCCAATGAGCAGTTCTTC	CASSSSPNEQFF	TRBV5-1	NA	TRBJ2-1	NA
TGTGCCAGCAGTTTTGGGGGGGGGACAGCTTTCTTT	CASSFGGGTAFF	TRBV28	NA	TRBJ1-1	NA
TGCGCCAGCAGCTTTCAGGGTGTGGGTCTCCTGGACGAGCAGTACTTC	CASSFQGVGLLDEQYF	TRBV5-1	many	TRBJ2-7	NA
TGCAGTGCTGCGGACCCATCGTGGACAGGTGTCGGTGGCGAGCAGTACTTC	CSAADPSWTGVGGEQYF	TRBV20-1	NA	TRBJ2-7	TRBD1
TGCGCCAGCAGCCGGGGAAGCTACGAGCAGTACTTC	CASSRGSYEQYF	TRBV5-1	many	TRBJ2-7	NA
TGCAGCGTTGAAGATAGAGACAGGGTCAATGAGCAGTTCTTC	CSVEDRDRVNEQFF	TRBV29-1	NA	TRBJ2-1	TRBD1